This entry features one TCR beta chain sequence. The antigen is undetermined. This entry is derived from a study of cytomegalovirus exposure and HLA in healthy donors. The CDR3 is made up of 16 amino acids. Germline loops: CDR1 SGHRS, CDR2 YFSETQ. Unmatched junction bases numbered 4, after V lost 0 bases and J lost 3 bases. Study-level findings and limits: In vitro work confirmed that a few CMV-associated chains recognize CMV antigens. Associated with cytomegalovirus, according to the listing, were around 160 TCR beta chains.

The donors were part of the validation cohort, which consisted of more than 90 subjects and was separate from the first cohort of under 750 subjects. Here immunoSEQ multiplex PCR was the method, and the copy in TCRdb shows in-frame clones only, minus some. The repertoire includes fewer than 130,000 clones, roughly 90% of them detected once, and under 2% sits in the top ten. Sequencing input: PBMCs. The receptor comes from a young woman in good health and CMV-seronegative. The chain combines TRBV5-1 with TRBJ2-1; 9 bases are shared with TRBD2. CDR3 region: CASSLGASGNYNEQFF. CDR3 coding DNA: TGCGCCAGCAGCTTGGGCGCTAGCGGGAACTACAATGAGCAGTTCTTC.